This is a list of T cell receptor beta chains from one sample in a study of CD8+CD57+ T cells in acquired aplastic anemia. MiXCR, applied by TCRdb to the reads, yields one record per CDR3 protein. The sample has around 290,000 distinct CDR3 sequences; 56% are singletons. Material: sorted CD4+, CD8+, or CD8+CD57+ T cells (not recorded which) from PBMCs. The receptors stem from a human donor with aplastic anemia. CDR3s include the opening cysteine and the closing phenylalanine or tryptophan. Each record gives: J gene, V gene, D gene, clone size, CDR3 protein, CDR3 DNA. A D gene is named only where the DNA matches it firmly. Clone size is stated in some rows and not others, as once, few, many or a class when expanded.

TRBJ2-7,TRBV5-1,TRBD1,-,CASSYDRAYEQYF,TGCGCCAGCAGTTACGACAGGGCCTACGAGCAGTACTTC
TRBJ1-4,TRBV5-1,-,-,CASSSGTTNEKLFF,TGCGCCAGCAGCTCCGGGACAACGAATGAAAAACTGTTTTTT
TRBJ2-3,TRBV10-1,TRBD2,-,CASRPSGTSTSTDTQYF,TGCGCCAGCAGACCAAGCGGGACTAGTACGTCCACAGATACGCAGTATTTT
TRBJ1-1,TRBV5-1,TRBD1,-,CASSSRTGTDYTITEAFF,TGCGCCAGCAGCTCCCGAACAGGGACAGACTATACCATCACTGAAGCTTTCTTT
TRBJ2-7,TRBV4-1,TRBD2,-,CAGSQDRAGRYEQYF,TGCGCCGGCAGCCAAGACAGAGCGGGACGTTACGAGCAGTACTTC
TRBJ2-5,TRBV24-1,TRBD1,few,CATSDVGTAQETQYF,TGTGCCACCAGTGATGTAGGGACAGCCCAAGAGACCCAGTACTTC
TRBJ2-2,TRBV25-1,-,-,CASSARFENTGELFF,TGTGCCAGCAGTGCTAGATTCGAGAACACCGGGGAGCTGTTTTTT
TRBJ2-1,TRBV19,-,-,CASSTGRVNEQFF,TGTGCCAGTAGCACCGGACGGGTCAATGAGCAGTTCTTC
TRBJ1-1,TRBV11-3,-,many,CASSGGGSPNTEAFF,TGTGCCAGCAGCGGGGGCGGCAGCCCGAACACTGAAGCTTTCTTT
TRBJ2-5,TRBV24-1,TRBD1,-,CASLGIDRGTFQETQCF,TGTGCCAGCCTAGGGATCGACAGGGGGACCTTCCAAGAGACCCAGTGCTTC
TRBJ2-7,TRBV7-3,-,few,CASSLEGGQTFSYEQYF,TGTGCCAGCAGCCTGGAAGGAGGACAGACCTTCTCCTACGAGCAGTACTTC
TRBJ2-5,TRBV5-1,TRBD2,many,CASSLLLAGGEETQYF,TGCGCCAGCAGCTTGTTGCTAGCGGGGGGTGAAGAGACCCAGTACTTC
TRBJ1-6,TRBV5-1,-,-,CASMVGENSPLHF,TGCGCCAGCATGGTGGGGGAAAATTCACCCCTCCACTTT
TRBJ1-1,TRBV12-3/TRBV12-4,-,-,CASSLAARVNEAFF,TGTGCCAGCAGTTTAGCGGCACGGGTTAATGAAGCTTTCTTT
TRBJ2-2,TRBV2,TRBD2,once,CASIMGEGVPGELFF,TGTGCCAGCATAATGGGGGAGGGCGTCCCCGGGGAGCTGTTTTTT
TRBJ2-3,TRBV10-2,TRBD2,-,CASSEAMGAGGTDTQYF,TGCGCCAGCAGTGAGGCCATGGGAGCGGGAGGGACAGATACGCAGTATTTT
TRBJ2-7,TRBV9,-,-,CATSDPGLPEQYF,TGTGCCACCAGTGACCCCGGACTCCCCGAGCAGTACTTC
TRBJ2-7,TRBV5-8,-,many,CASSPPGRGTYEQYF,TGTGCCAGCAGCCCGCCGGGACGCGGAACCTACGAGCAGTACTTC
TRBJ2-7,TRBV5-1,-,few,CASSLVDRHYEQYF,TGCGCCAGCAGCTTGGTAGACCGGCACTACGAGCAGTACTTC
TRBJ2-7,TRBV19,TRBD2,-,CASSIAAGTRTFEQYF,TGTGCCAGTAGTATCGCAGCCGGGACTAGGACGTTCGAGCAGTACTTC
TRBJ2-3,TRBV5-1,-,-,CASSLEGARSDTQYF,TGCGCCAGCAGCTTGGAGGGAGCCAGGTCAGATACGCAGTATTTT
TRBJ2-1,TRBV12-3/TRBV12-4,-,-,CASSLYSGGLVRHSIHEQFF,TGTGCCAGCAGTTTATATTCTGGCGGGCTAGTCAGGCACAGCATCCATGAGCAGTTCTTC